Listed below are T cell receptor beta chains from one sample, sequenced in a study of blood T cell repertoires in COVID-19. Sequencing was performed with immunoSEQ multiplex PCR; in TCRdb, only in-frame clones are kept and a portion is missing. The sample lists some 180,000 clones, under 80% occurring once. Sequencing used peripheral blood. Every receptor here comes from a man aged 45-65 years who had recovered from COVID-19. Both conserved end residues are part of each CDR3. Each record gives: J gene, D gene, clone size, V gene, CDR3 DNA, CDR3 protein. D genes are given only for firm matches. The listing skips clone size in some rows; elsewhere it reads once, few, many or a size class.

J: TRBJ2-7
D: TRBD2
size: .
V: TRBV27
DNA: TGTGCCAGCAGTTCACAAGTCCCCCAGCGGGGCTACGAGCAGTACTTC
CDR3: CASSSQVPQRGYEQYF

J: TRBJ2-7
D: .
size: .
V: TRBV9
DNA: TGTGCCAGCAGCGTGGGTGAAGACTTCGACTACGAGCAGTACTTC
CDR3: CASSVGEDFDYEQYF

J: TRBJ2-3
D: .
size: .
V: TRBV11-3
DNA: TGTGCCAGCAGCTTAGAGGTGGGAGCCGGAGGCGATACGCAGTATTTT
CDR3: CASSLEVGAGGDTQYF

J: TRBJ2-7
D: TRBD1
size: .
V: TRBV19
DNA: TGTGCCAGTAGTTACAGGGGTGGGAGATCCTACGAGCAGTACTTC
CDR3: CASSYRGGRSYEQYF

J: TRBJ2-2
D: TRBD1
size: .
V: TRBV11-3
DNA: TGTGCCAGCAGCACCGACAGGGGGCGTACCGGGGAGCTGTTTTTT
CDR3: CASSTDRGRTGELFF

J: TRBJ1-4
D: .
size: .
V: TRBV4-3
DNA: TGCGCCAGCAGCCAAGATAGGCGGGGACAACTGTTTTTT
CDR3: CASSQDRRGQLFF

J: TRBJ2-7
D: .
size: .
V: TRBV6-5
DNA: TGTGCCAGCTCACGGGCAGAACGACAGGAGCAGTACTTC
CDR3: CASSRAERQEQYF

J: TRBJ2-7
D: .
size: .
V: TRBV10-3
DNA: TGTGCCATCAGGCCTAGTCAAGCCGCCTACGAGCAGTACTTC
CDR3: CAIRPSQAAYEQYF

J: TRBJ1-4
D: .
size: .
V: TRBV19
DNA: TGTGCCAGTAGTATCGCCGGACAGTACGTTGAAAAACTGTTTTTT
CDR3: CASSIAGQYVEKLFF

J: TRBJ1-5
D: .
size: few
V: TRBV29-1
DNA: TGCAGCGTTGAGGTGGAGGCGGGGTACAATCAGCCCCAGCATTTT
CDR3: CSVEVEAGYNQPQHF

J: TRBJ2-7
D: .
size: .
V: TRBV27
DNA: TGTGCCAGCAGTCGCCGACAGGTCTACGAGCAGTACTTC
CDR3: CASSRRQVYEQYF

J: TRBJ2-5
D: .
size: once
V: TRBV5-1
DNA: TGCGCCAGCAGCTCCGGACACGGGCAAGAGACCCAGTACTTC
CDR3: CASSSGHGQETQYF

J: TRBJ2-7
D: .
size: .
V: TRBV27
DNA: TGTGCCAGCAGTTTGGCAGGGGTCTACGAGCAGTACTTC
CDR3: CASSLAGVYEQYF

J: TRBJ2-3
D: .
size: .
V: TRBV6-5
DNA: TGTGCCAGCAGTCGGGGAGGCGTAAGCACAGATACGCAGTATTTT
CDR3: CASSRGGVSTDTQYF

J: TRBJ1-2
D: .
size: once
V: TRBV6-5
DNA: TGTGCCAGCAGCCCGATACGGACAGCTGGAGGAGCGGAGGCCTTC
CDR3: CASSPIRTAGGAEAF

J: TRBJ2-1
D: TRBD2
size: .
V: TRBV5-4
DNA: TGTGCCAGCAGCTTGGTTGCGACTAGCGGGCACAATGAGCAGTTCTTC
CDR3: CASSLVATSGHNEQFF

J: TRBJ2-7
D: TRBD2
size: .
V: TRBV30
DNA: TGTGCCTGGGGTAGCGGGAGCGGCTACGAGCAGTACTTC
CDR3: CAWGSGSGYEQYF

J: TRBJ2-2
D: .
size: .
V: TRBV4-1
DNA: TGCGCCAGCAGCCAAGACCCCGGGGATGTAACCGGGGAGCTGTTTTTT
CDR3: CASSQDPGDVTGELFF

J: TRBJ2-1
D: .
size: .
V: TRBV3-1/TRBV3-2
DNA: TGTGCCAGCAGCCAAGATTGGGCTAGCCAGTTCTTC
CDR3: CASSQDWASQFF

J: TRBJ2-2
D: .
size: .
V: TRBV4-2
DNA: TGTGCCAGCAGCCAAGATCCCCTAGATACGAACACCGGGGAGCTGTTTTTT
CDR3: CASSQDPLDTNTGELFF

J: TRBJ2-5
D: TRBD2
size: .
V: TRBV5-1
DNA: TGCGCCAGCAGCGTCAGACTAGCGGGAGGAAGGGAGACCCAGTACTTC
CDR3: CASSVRLAGGRETQYF

J: TRBJ1-2
D: TRBD1
size: .
V: TRBV6-6
DNA: TGTGCCAGCGGCGACAGGGGGCCCAACTATGGCTACACCTTC
CDR3: CASGDRGPNYGYTF

J: TRBJ2-1
D: .
size: .
V: TRBV11-2
DNA: TGTGCCAGCAGCTCGGACAGAAACAATGAGCAGTTCTTC
CDR3: CASSSDRNNEQFF

J: TRBJ2-7
D: TRBD1
size: once
V: TRBV10-1
DNA: TGCGCCAGCAGCCGCGGGACAGGGCGGAGCTCCTACGAGCAGTACTTC
CDR3: CASSRGTGRSSYEQYF

J: TRBJ1-1
D: .
size: .
V: TRBV15
DNA: TGTGCCACCAGCATAGGACTGGCGGGGACTGAAGCTTTCTTT
CDR3: CATSIGLAGTEAFF

J: TRBJ1-3
D: .
size: few
V: TRBV11-2
DNA: TGTGCCAGCAGCCCCCGACTGGGCTCTGGAAACACCATATATTTT
CDR3: CASSPRLGSGNTIYF

J: TRBJ2-1
D: TRBD2
size: .
V: TRBV7-3
DNA: TGTGCCAGCAGCTTCGGGACTAGCGGGAGTTGGGATGAGCAGTTCTTC
CDR3: CASSFGTSGSWDEQFF

J: TRBJ2-3
D: TRBD2
size: .
V: TRBV7-6
DNA: TGTGCCAGCAGCGCCGGGACTAGCGGGAGGGCCGGAGATACGCAGTATTTT
CDR3: CASSAGTSGRAGDTQYF

J: TRBJ2-1
D: .
size: .
V: TRBV29-1
DNA: TGCAGCGTTGACACCGGCTACAATGAGCAGTTCTTC
CDR3: CSVDTGYNEQFF

J: TRBJ1-2
D: TRBD1
size: .
V: TRBV5-1
DNA: TGCGCCAGCAGCTTGACGACAGGGGAATATGGCTACACCTTC
CDR3: CASSLTTGEYGYTF

J: TRBJ2-7
D: .
size: .
V: TRBV15
DNA: TGTGCCACCAGCAGAGACCCCCGGGACTCCTACGAGCAGTACTTC
CDR3: CATSRDPRDSYEQYF

J: TRBJ1-1
D: .
size: .
V: TRBV7-3
DNA: TGTGCCAGCAGCTTAAGGGCAGAAAGGAACACTGAAGCTTTCTTT
CDR3: CASSLRAERNTEAFF

J: TRBJ1-2
D: .
size: .
V: TRBV7-2
DNA: TGTGCCAGCAGCCAAAGGACCAGGGATGGCTACACCTTC
CDR3: CASSQRTRDGYTF

J: TRBJ1-4
D: .
size: .
V: TRBV28
DNA: TGTGCCAGCAGTTTTGGAGGTAATGAAAAACTGTTTTTT
CDR3: CASSFGGNEKLFF

J: TRBJ1-2
D: TRBD1
size: few
V: TRBV6-5
DNA: TGTGCCAGCAGCGACAGGGCCGGTGGCTACACCTTC
CDR3: CASSDRAGGYTF

J: TRBJ1-5
D: TRBD1
size: .
V: TRBV5-4
DNA: TGTGCCAGCAGCTTACAGGGACAGGGGGGAAATCAGCCCCAGCATTTT
CDR3: CASSLQGQGGNQPQHF

J: TRBJ1-2
D: .
size: .
V: TRBV6-1
DNA: TGTGCCAGCAGTGAATTCGGGGGTTTCTATGGCTACACCTTC
CDR3: CASSEFGGFYGYTF

J: TRBJ2-1
D: TRBD2
size: .
V: TRBV11-3
DNA: TGTGCCAGCAGCTTAGATGCCAGCGGGAGGGCCGAGGAGCAGTTCTTC
CDR3: CASSLDASGRAEEQFF

J: TRBJ2-3
D: .
size: .
V: TRBV5-4
DNA: TGTGCCAGCAGCTTGGATGGTACAACAAGATGGCAGTATTTT
CDR3: CASSLDGTTRWQYF

J: TRBJ2-1
D: .
size: .
V: TRBV13
DNA: TGTGCCAGCAGCTTCGGATACCTAGCAGGTGGTCACAATGAGCAGTTCTTC
CDR3: CASSFGYLAGGHNEQFF

J: TRBJ2-1
D: TRBD1
size: once
V: TRBV27
DNA: TGTGCCAGCAGTTTCCTAAAACAGGGGAATGACTACAATGAGCAGTTCTTC
CDR3: CASSFLKQGNDYNEQFF

J: TRBJ2-5
D: .
size: .
V: TRBV30
DNA: TGTGCCTGGATGCGGCGGGACCAAGAGACCCAGTACTTC
CDR3: CAWMRRDQETQYF

J: TRBJ1-3
D: .
size: .
V: TRBV29-1
DNA: TGCAGCGTTGATCCAACGGGGGGCTCTGGAAACACCATATATTTT
CDR3: CSVDPTGGSGNTIYF

J: TRBJ2-1
D: TRBD2
size: once
V: TRBV5-1
DNA: TGCGCCAGCAGGGGGACTAGCGACGGCGAGCAGTTCTTC
CDR3: CASRGTSDGEQFF

J: TRBJ1-2
D: .
size: .
V: TRBV6-5
DNA: TGTGCCAGCAGTTCCTTCGGGGGAGACTATGGCTACACCTTC
CDR3: CASSSFGGDYGYTF

J: TRBJ1-4
D: TRBD1
size: few
V: TRBV28
DNA: TGTGCCAGCAGCTACCCAACAGGGGGTTATGAAAAACTGTTTTTT
CDR3: CASSYPTGGYEKLFF

J: TRBJ2-3
D: .
size: few
V: TRBV29-1
DNA: TGCAGCGTCGCCGAAGAGGATACGCAGTATTTT
CDR3: CSVAEEDTQYF

J: TRBJ1-6
D: .
size: .
V: TRBV28
DNA: TGTGCCAGCAAGCATAGTCGCGCCTATAATTCACCCCTCCACTTT
CDR3: CASKHSRAYNSPLHF

J: TRBJ2-5
D: TRBD1
size: .
V: TRBV18
DNA: TGTGCCAGCTCACGTACAGGGGGCGTTGGGGAGACCCAGTACTTC
CDR3: CASSRTGGVGETQYF